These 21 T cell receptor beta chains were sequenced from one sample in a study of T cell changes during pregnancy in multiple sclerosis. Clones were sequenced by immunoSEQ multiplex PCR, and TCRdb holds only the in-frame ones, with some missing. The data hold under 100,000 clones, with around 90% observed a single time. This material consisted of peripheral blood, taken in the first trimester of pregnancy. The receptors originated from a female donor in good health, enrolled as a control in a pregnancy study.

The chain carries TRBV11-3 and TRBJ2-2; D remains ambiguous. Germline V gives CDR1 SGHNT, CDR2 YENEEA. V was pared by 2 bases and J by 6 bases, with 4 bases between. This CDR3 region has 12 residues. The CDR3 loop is CASSLSAGELFF. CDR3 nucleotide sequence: TGTGCCAGCAGCTTATCGGCCGGGGAGCTGTTTTTT.

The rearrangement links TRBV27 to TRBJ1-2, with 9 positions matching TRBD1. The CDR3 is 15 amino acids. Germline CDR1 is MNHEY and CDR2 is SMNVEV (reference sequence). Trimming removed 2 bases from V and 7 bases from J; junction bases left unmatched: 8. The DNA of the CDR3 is TGTGCCAGCAGTTTAGGGGGACAGGGCTGGGGTGGCTACACCTTC. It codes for CASSLGGQGWGGYTF.

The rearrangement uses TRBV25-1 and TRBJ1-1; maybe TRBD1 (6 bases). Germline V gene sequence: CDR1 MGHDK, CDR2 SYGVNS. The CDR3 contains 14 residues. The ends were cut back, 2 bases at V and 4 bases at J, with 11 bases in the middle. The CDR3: CASSELTGTTEAFF. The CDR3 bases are TGTGCCAGCAGTGAACTCACAGGGACCACTGAAGCTTTCTTT. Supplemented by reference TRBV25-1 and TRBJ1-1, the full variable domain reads EADIYQTPRYLVIGTGKKITLECSQTMGHDKMYWYQQDPGMELHLIHYSYGVNSTEKGDLSSESTVSRIRTEHFPLTLESARPSHTSQYLCASSELTGTTEAFFGQGTRLTVV.

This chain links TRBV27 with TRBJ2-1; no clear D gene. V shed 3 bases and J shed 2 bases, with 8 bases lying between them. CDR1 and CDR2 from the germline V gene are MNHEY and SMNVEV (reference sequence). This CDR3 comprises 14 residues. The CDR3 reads CASSFVYPYNEQFF. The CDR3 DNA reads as TGTGCCAGCAGTTTTGTATATCCCTACAATGAGCAGTTCTTC.

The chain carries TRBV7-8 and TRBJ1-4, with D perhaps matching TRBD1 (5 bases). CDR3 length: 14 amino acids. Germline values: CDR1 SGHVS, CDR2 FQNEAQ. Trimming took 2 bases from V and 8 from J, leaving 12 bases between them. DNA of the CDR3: TGTGCCAGCAGCTTACGGGCAGGGCACGAAAAACTGTTTTTT. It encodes CASSLRAGHEKLFF. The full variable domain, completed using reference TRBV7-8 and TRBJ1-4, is GAGVSQSPRYKVAKRGQDVALRCDPISGHVSLFWYQQALGQGPEFLTYFQNEAQLDKSGLPSDRFFAERPEGSVSTLKIQRTQQEDSAVYLCASSLRAGHEKLFFGSGTQLSVL.

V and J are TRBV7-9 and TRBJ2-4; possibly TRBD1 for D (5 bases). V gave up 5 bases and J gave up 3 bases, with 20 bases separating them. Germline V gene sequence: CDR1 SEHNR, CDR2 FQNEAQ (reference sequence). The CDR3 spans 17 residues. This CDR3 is CASSTSREGEGKNIQYF. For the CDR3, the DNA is TGTGCCAGCAGCACCTCCAGGGAAGGCGAAGGCAAAAACATTCAGTACTTC.

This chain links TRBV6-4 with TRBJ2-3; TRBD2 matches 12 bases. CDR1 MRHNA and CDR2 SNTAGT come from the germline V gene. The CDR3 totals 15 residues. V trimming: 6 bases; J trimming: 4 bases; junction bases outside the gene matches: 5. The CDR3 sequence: CASSQTSGGADTQYF. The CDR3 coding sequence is TGTGCCAGCAGCCAGACTAGCGGGGGTGCAGATACGCAGTATTTT.

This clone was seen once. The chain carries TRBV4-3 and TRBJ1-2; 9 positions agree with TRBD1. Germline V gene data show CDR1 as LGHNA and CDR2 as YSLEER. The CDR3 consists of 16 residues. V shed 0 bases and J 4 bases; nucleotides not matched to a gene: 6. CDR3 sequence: CASSQDRLGQGYGYTF. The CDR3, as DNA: TGCGCCAGCAGCCAAGATAGGTTGGGACAGGGCTATGGCTACACCTTC.

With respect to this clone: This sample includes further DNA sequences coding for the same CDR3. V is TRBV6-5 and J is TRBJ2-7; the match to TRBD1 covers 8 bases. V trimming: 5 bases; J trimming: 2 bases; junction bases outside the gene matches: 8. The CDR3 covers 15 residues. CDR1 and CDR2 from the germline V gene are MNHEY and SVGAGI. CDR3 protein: CASSGGTGNPYEQYF. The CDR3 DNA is TGTGCCAGCAGTGGCGGGACAGGTAACCCCTACGAGCAGTACTTC.

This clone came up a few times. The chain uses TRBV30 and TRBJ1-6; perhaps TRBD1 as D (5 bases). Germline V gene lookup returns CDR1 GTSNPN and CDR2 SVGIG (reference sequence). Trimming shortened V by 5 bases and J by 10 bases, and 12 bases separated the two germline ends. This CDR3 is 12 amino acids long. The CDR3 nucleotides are TGTGCCTGGGGGGGGTGGGCATCACCCCTCCACTTT. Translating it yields CAWGGWASPLHF. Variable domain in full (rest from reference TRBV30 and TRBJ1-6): SQTIHQWPATLVQPVGSPLSLECTVEGTSNPNLYWYRQAAGRGLQLLFYSVGIGQISSEVPQNLSASRPQDRQFILSSKKLLLSDSGFYLCAWGGWASPLHFGNGTRLTVT.

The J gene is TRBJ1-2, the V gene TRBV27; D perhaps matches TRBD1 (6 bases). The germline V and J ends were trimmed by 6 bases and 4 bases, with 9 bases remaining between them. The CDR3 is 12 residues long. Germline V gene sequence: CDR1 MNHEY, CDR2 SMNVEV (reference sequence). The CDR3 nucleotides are TGTGCCAGCAGACAGGGCCCCTATGGCTACACCTTC. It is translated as CASRQGPYGYTF.

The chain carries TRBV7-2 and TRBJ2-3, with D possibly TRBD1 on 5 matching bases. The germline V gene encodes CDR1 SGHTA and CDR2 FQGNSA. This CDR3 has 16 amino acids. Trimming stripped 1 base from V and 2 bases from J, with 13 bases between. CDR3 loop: CASSLEWGRITDTQYF. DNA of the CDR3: TGTGCCAGCAGCTTAGAATGGGGCAGGATCACAGATACGCAGTATTTT. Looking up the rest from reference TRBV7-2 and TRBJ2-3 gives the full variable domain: GAGVSQSPSNKVTEKGKDVELRCDPISGHTALYWYRQSLGQGLEFLIYFQGNSAPDKSGLPSDRFSAERTGGSVSTLTIQRTQQEDSAVYLCASSLEWGRITDTQYFGPGTRLTVL.

Written as DNA, the CDR3 is TGTGCCAGCAGCCCGTGGACAGGGAAAGTCGGGGAGCTGTTTTTT. Protein product: CASSPWTGKVGELFF. J is TRBJ2-2 and V is TRBV9; 8 bases line up with TRBD1. The CDR3 has 15 residues. Trimming at V came to 4 bases and at J to 7 bases, leaving 9 bases not matched to a gene. CDR1 and CDR2 from the germline V gene are SGDLS and YYNGEE.

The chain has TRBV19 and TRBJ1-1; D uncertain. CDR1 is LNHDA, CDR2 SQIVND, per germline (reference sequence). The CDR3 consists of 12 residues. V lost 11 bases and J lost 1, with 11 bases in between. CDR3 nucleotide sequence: TGTGCCGTGGAGGGCAGGAACACTGAAGCTTTCTTT. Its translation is CAVEGRNTEAFF.

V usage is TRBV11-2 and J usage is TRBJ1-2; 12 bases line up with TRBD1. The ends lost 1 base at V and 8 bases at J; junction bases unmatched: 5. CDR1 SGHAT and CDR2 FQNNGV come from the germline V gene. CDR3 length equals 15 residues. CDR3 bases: TGTGCCAGCAGCTTAGGTCGGGACAGGGGGCACGGCTACACCTTC. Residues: CASSLGRDRGHGYTF.

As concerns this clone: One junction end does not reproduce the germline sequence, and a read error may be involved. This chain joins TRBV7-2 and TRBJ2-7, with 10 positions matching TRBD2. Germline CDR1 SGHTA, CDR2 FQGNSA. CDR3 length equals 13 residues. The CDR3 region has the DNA TGTGCCAGCAGCTTAGGGGCTAGCGGGGGCCCCAACTTC. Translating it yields CASSLGASGGPNF.

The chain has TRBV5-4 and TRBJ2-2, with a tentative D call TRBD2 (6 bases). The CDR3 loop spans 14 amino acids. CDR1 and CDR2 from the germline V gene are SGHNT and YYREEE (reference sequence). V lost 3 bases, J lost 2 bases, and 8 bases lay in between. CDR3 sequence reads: CASSSGTNTGELFF. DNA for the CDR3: TGTGCCAGCAGCTCCGGGACTAACACCGGGGAGCTGTTTTTT.

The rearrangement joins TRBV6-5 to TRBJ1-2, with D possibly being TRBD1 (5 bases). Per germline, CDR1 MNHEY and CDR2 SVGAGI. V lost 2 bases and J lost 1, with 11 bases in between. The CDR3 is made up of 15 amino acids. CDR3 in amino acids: CASSYQVGLNYGYTF. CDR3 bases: TGTGCCAGCAGTTACCAGGTGGGACTTAACTATGGCTACACCTTC.

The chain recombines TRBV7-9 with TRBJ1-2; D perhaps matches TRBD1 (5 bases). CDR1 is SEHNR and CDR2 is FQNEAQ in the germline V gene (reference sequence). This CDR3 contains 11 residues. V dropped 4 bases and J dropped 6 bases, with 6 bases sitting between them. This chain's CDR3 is CASSSTDGYTF. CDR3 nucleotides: TGTGCCAGCAGCTCGACAGATGGCTACACCTTC.

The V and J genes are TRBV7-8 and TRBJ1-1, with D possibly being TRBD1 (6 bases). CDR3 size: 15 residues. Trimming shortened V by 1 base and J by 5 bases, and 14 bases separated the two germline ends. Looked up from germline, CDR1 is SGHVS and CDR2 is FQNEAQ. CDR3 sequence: CASSLDGVRGTEAFF. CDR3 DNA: TGTGCCAGCAGCTTAGACGGGGTAAGGGGGACTGAAGCTTTCTTT.

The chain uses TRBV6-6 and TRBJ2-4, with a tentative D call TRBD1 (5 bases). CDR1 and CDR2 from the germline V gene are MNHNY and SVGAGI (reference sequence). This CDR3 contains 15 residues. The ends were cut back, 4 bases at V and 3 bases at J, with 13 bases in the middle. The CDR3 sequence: CASSSLGQGKNIQYF. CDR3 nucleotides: TGTGCCAGCAGTTCATTGGGGCAGGGCAAAAACATTCAGTACTTC.